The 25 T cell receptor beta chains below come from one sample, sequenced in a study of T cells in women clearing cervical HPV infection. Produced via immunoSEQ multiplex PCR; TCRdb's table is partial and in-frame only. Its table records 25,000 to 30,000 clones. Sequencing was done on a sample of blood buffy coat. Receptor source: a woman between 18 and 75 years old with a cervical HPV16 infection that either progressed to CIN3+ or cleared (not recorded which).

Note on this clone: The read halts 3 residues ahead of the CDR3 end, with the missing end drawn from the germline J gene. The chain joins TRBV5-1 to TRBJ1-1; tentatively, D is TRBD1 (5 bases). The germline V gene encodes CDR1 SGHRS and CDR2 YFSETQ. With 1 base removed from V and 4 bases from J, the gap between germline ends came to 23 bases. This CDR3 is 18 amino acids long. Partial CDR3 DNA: TGCGCCAGCAGCTTGTTCACTTCGGGGACTGGCACGGGCACTGAA. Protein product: CASSLFTSGTGTGTE. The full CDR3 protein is CASSLFTSGTGTGTEAFF.

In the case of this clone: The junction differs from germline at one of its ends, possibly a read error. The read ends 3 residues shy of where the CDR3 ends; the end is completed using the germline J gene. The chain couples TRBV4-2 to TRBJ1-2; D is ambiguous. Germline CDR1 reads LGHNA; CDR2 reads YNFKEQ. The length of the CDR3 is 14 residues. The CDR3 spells CASTKDLTHYGYTF. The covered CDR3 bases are TGCGCCAGCACCAAAGACCTAACTCACTATGGC.

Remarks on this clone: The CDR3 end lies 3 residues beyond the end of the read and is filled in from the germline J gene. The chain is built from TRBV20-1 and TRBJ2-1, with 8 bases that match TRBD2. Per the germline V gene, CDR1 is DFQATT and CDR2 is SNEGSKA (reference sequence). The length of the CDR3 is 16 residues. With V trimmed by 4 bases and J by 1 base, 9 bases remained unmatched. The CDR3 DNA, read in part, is TGCAGTGCTACCCCAGCGGGGGCGCCTTCCTACAATGAG. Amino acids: CSATPAGAPSYNE. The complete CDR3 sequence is CSATPAGAPSYNEQFF.

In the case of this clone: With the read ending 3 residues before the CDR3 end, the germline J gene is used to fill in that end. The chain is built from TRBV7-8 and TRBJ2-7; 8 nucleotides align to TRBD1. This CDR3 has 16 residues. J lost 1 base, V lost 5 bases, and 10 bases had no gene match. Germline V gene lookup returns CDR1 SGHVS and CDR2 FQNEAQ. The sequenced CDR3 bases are TGTGCCAGCAGCACAAGACAGGGGAAGACGTCCTACGAG. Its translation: CASSTRQGKTSYE. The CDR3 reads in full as CASSTRQGKTSYEQYF.

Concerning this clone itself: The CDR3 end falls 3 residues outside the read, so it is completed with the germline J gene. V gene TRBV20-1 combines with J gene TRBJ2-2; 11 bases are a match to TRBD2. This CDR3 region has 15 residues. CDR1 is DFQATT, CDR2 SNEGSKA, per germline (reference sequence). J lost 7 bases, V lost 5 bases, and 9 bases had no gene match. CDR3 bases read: TGCAGTGCTGGGGATAGCGGGGGGGCTGACGGGGAG. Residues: CSAGDSGGADGE. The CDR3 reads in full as CSAGDSGGADGELFF.

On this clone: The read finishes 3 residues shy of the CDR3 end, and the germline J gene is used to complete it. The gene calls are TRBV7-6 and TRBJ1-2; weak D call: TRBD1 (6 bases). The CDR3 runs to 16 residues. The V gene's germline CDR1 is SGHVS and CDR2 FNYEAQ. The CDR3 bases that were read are TGTGCCAGCAGCTTAGAACAGGGCGGGAGTGAAAACGAC. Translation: CASSLEQGGSEND. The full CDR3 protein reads CASSLEQGGSENDYTF.

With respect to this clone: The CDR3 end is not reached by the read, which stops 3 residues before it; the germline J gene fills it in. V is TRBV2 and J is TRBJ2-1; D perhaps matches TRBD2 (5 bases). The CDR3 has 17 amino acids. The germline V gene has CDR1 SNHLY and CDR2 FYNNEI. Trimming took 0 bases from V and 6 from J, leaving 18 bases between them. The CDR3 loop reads CASSEARTLIAGNEQFF. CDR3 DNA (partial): TGTGCCAGCAGTGAAGCCCGGACTTTGATTGCGGGCAATGAG.

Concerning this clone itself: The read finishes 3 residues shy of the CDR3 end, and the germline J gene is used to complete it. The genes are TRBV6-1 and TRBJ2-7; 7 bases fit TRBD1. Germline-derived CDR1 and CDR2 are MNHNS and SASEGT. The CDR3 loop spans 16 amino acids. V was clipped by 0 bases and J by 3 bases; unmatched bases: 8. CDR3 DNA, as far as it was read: TGTGCCAGCAGTGAAGCCCCCAGGGGGATTCTCTACGAG. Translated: CASSEAPRGILYE. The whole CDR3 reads CASSEAPRGILYEQYF.

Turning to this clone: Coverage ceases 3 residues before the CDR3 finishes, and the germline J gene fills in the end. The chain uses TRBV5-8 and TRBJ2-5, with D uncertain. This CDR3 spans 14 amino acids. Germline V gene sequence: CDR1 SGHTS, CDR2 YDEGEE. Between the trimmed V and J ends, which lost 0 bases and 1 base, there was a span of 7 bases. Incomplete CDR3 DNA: TGTGCCAGCAGCTTGGAAGGGCGCCAAGAGACC. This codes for CASSLEGRQET. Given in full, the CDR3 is CASSLEGRQETQYF.

CDR3 DNA, as far as it was read: TGCGCCAGCAGCCTTCGGGACAGGCCCTACGAG. Its translation: CASSLRDRPYE. The full CDR3 sequence reads CASSLRDRPYEQYF. This chain connects TRBV5-1 to TRBJ2-7; 8 bases fit TRBD1. The read ends 3 residues shy of where the CDR3 ends; the end is completed using the germline J gene. The ends lost 4 bases at V and 2 bases at J; junction bases unmatched: 5. Germline V gene sequence: CDR1 SGHRS, CDR2 YFSETQ. This CDR3 is 14 amino acids long.

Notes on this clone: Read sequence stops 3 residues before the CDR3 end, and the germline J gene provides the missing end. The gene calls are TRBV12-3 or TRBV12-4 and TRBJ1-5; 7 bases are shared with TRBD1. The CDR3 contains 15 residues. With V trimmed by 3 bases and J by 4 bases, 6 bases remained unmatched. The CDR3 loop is CASSFQGGVNQPQHF. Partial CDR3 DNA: TGTGCCAGCAGTTTCCAGGGGGGCGTAAATCAGCCC.

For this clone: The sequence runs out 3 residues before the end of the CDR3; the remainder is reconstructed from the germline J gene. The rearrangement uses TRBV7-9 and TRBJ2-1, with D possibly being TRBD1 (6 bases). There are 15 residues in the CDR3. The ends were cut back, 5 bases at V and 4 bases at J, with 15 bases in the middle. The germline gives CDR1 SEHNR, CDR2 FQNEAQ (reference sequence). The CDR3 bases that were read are TGTGCCAGCAGCCCTCAAGGGGGTTTTTACAATGAG. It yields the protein CASSPQGGFYNE. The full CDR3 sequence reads CASSPQGGFYNEQFF.

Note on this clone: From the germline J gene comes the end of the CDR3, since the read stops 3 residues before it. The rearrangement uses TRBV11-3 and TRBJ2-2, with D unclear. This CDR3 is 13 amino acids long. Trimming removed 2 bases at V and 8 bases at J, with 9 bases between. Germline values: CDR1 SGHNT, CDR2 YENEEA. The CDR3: CASSLISPGELFF. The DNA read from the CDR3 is TGTGCCAGCAGCTTAATATCCCCGGGGGAG.

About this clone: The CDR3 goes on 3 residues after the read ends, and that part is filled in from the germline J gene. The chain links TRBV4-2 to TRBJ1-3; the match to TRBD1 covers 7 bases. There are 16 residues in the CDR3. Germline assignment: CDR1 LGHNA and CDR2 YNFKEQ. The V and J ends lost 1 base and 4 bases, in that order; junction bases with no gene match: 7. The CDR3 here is CASSQGQGSGGNTIYF. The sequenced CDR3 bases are TGTGCCAGCAGCCAAGGACAGGGTTCTGGAGGAAACACC.

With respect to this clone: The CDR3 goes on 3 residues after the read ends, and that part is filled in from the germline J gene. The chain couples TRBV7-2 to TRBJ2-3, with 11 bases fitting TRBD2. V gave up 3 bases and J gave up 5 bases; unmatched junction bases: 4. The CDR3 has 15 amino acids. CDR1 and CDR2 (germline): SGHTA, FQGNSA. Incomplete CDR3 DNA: TGTGCCAGCAGCTTTAGCGGGGGGGCTCAAGATACG. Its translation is CASSFSGGAQDT. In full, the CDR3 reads CASSFSGGAQDTQYF. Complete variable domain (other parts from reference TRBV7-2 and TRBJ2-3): GAGVSQSPSNKVTEKGKDVELRCDPISGHTALYWYRQSLGQGLEFLIYFQGNSAPDKSGLPSDRFSAERTGGSVSTLTIQRTQQEDSAVYLCASSFSGGAQDTQYFGPGTRLTVL.

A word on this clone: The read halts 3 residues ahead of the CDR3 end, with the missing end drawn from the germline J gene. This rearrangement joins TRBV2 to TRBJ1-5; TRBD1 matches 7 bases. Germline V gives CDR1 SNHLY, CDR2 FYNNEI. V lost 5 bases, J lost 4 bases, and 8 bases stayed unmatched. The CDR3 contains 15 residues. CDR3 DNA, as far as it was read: TGTGCCAGCAGTCGAAGCAGGGGGTTTAATCAGCCC. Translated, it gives CASSRSRGFNQP. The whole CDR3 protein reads CASSRSRGFNQPQHF.

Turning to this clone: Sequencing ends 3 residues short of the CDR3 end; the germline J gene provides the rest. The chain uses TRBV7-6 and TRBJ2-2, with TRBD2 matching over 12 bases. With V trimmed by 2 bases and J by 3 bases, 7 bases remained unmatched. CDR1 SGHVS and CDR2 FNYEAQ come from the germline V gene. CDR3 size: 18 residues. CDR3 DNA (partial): TGTGCCAGCAGCTTACGGCTAGCGGGGGGGCCGGACACCGGGGAG. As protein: CASSLRLAGGPDTGE. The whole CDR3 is CASSLRLAGGPDTGELFF.

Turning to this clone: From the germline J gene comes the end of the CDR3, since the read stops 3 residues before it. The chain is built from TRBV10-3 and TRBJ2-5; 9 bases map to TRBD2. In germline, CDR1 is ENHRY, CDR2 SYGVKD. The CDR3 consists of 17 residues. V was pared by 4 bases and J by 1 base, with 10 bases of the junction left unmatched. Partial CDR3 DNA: TGTGCCATCAGTGGGAGCGGATTGACTAGCGGCCAAGAGACC. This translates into CAISGSGLTSGQET. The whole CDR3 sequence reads CAISGSGLTSGQETQYF.

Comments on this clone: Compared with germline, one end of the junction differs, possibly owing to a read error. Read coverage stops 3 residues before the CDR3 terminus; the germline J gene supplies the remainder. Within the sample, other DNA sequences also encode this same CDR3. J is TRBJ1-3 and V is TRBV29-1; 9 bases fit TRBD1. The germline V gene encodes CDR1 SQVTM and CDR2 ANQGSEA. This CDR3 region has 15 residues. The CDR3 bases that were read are TGCAGCGTTGAACTGGGACAGGGAGCTGGAAACACG. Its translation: CSVELGQGAGNT. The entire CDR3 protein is CSVELGQGAGNTIYF.

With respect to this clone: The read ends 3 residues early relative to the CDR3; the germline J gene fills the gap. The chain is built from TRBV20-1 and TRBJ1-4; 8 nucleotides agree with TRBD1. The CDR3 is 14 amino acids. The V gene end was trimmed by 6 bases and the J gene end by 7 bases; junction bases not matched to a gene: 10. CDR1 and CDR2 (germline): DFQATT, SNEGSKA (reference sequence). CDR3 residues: CSAPRTGYIEKLFF. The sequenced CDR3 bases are TGCAGTGCACCTAGGACAGGGTATATTGAAAAA.

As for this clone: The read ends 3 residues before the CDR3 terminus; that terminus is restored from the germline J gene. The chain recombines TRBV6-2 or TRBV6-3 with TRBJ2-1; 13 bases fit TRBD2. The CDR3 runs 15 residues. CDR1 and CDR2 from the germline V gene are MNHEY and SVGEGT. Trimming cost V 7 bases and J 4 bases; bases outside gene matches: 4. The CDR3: CASNPGLAGYNEQFF. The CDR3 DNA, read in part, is TGTGCCAGCAATCCGGGACTAGCGGGGTACAATGAG.

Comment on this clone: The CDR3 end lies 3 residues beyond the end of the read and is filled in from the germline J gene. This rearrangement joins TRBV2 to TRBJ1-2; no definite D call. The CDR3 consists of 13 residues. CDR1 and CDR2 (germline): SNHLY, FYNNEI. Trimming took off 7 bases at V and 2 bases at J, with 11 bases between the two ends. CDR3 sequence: CASIGRINYGYTF. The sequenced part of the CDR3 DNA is TGTGCCAGCATTGGCAGGATAAACTATGGC.

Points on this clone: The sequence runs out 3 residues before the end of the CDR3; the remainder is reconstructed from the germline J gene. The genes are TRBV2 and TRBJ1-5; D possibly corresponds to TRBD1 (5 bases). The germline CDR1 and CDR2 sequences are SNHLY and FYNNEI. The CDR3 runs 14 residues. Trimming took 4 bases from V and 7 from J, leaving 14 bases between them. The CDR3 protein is CASSVVGVEQPQHF. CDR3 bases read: TGTGCCAGCAGTGTTGTAGGGGTGGAACAGCCC.

The sequenced part of the CDR3 DNA is TGTGCCAGCAGCTTAGCAGGGGGCGCTGGATCGGGCTATGGC. Amino acid sequence: CASSLAGGAGSGYG. Given in full, the CDR3 is CASSLAGGAGSGYGYTF. The chain has TRBV7-3 and TRBJ1-2, with TRBD1 matching 8 bases. The read finishes 3 residues shy of the CDR3 end, and the germline J gene is used to complete it. V lost 2 bases to trimming and J lost 4 bases; unmatched junction nucleotides: 12. Germline assignment: CDR1 SGHTA and CDR2 FQGTGA. There are 17 residues in the CDR3. The full variable domain, in which reference TRBV7-3 and TRBJ1-2 provide the parts outside the CDR3, is GAGVSQTPSNKVTEKGKYVELRCDPISGHTALYWYRQSLGQGPEFLIYFQGTGAADDSGLPNDRFFAVRPEGSVSTLKIQRTERGDSAVYLCASSLAGGAGSGYGYTFGSGTRLTVV.

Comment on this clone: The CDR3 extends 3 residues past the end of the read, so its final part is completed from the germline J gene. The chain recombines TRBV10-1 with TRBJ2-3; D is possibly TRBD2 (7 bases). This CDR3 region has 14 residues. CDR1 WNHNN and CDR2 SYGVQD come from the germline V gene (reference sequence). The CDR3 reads CASSESAGAETQYF. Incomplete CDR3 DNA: TGCGCCAGCAGTGAATCGGCGGGGGCGGAGACG.